What follows is one TCR beta chain and its context. These data are taken from a study of blood T cell repertoires in COVID-19. Study as a whole: The origin of the acute and convalescent COVID-19 samples was the United States, Italy and Spain. PBMCs, B-cell-depleted T cells, or T cells were the source of the cDNA or gDNA that made up the material.

Germline V CDR1 and CDR2: MNHEY, SVGEGT. The CDR3 is 16 amino acids. Trimming pared 5 bases from V and 4 bases from J, leaving 20 bases between. Authors' data handling: Estimates of nucleated cell counts were drawn from the amplification of reference gene primers. Generated by immunoSEQ multiplex PCR, the TCRdb table keeps only in-frame clones and is missing some. V and J calls plus clone size are reproduced from that table; the DNA served to infer D and trimming. This sample has approximately 140,000 clones, with 88% found just once. The sequenced material came from peripheral blood. This clonotype was sampled from a human donor in a cohort sampled during active COVID-19. The chain carries TRBV6-2 or TRBV6-3 and TRBJ1-1; no definite D call. The DNA for the CDR3 is TGTGCCAGCAGTCTTTACGGTTCCCCCCCGGGCACTGAAGCTTTCTTT. This translates into CASSLYGSPPGTEAFF.